Ten or more counts support the clone carrying this TCR beta chain. Germline lookup yields CDR1 DFQATT and CDR2 SNEGSKA (reference sequence). Trimming cost V 6 bases and J 5 bases; bases outside gene matches: 9. There are 13 residues in the CDR3. Building of the TCR beta libraries involved iRepertoire HTBI primers and Arm-PCR of CDR3 regions. TCRdb ran MiXCR on the multiplex PCR reads and lists one entry per CDR3 protein. The sample yields 450,000 to 700,000 distinct CDR3 sequences, approximately 12% seen once. This sample is drawn from a study of regulatory T cells in long-lasting Graves disease. The sample's time point: newly diagnosed GD, antithyroid drugs for less than 3 months. Generation of the TCR library employed RNA extracted from PBMCs. The same sample was also studied in work on T cells in Graves' hyperthyroidism and ophthalmopathy.

This specimen consisted of peripheral blood mononuclear cells (PBMCs), obtained at new diagnosis, from a patient treated with antithyroid drugs. This sequence joins TRBV20-1 and TRBJ2-5, with TRBD1 matching over 7 bases. This TCR was recovered from a young man with Graves disease. Written as DNA, the CDR3 is TGCAGTGCACCGACAGGGTTTGCGGAGACCCAGTACTTC. It encodes CSAPTGFAETQYF.